A selection of T cell receptor beta chains follows, all from one sample in a study of T cells after yellow fever vaccination. TCRdb processed the 5' RACE reads anew with MiXCR; each CDR3 protein has one entry. Of some 300,000 distinct CDR3 sequences in the sample, over 8.5% are singletons; the top ten hold about 3.5%. This sample comprised CD4+ T cells sorted from PBMCs, obtained 45 days after the yellow fever booster vaccination. These receptors originate from a man between 18 and 35 years old who received the YFV17D yellow fever vaccine. CDR3s include the opening cysteine and the closing phenylalanine or tryptophan. The D gene is left open where the match is weak. Not every row has a clone size; where given, it reads once, few, many or a size class.

J: TRBJ2-5
D: TRBD1
size: .
V: TRBV7-2
CDR3: CASSFQGTGEETQYF
DNA: TGTGCCAGCAGTTTCCAGGGGACAGGGGAAGAGACCCAGTACTTC

J: TRBJ1-1
D: TRBD1
size: many
V: TRBV7-9
CDR3: CASSRQGSTEAFF
DNA: TGTGCCAGCAGCCGACAGGGTTCCACTGAAGCTTTCTTT

J: TRBJ2-7
D: TRBD2
size: .
V: TRBV28
CDR3: CASSTPASGGAIYEQYF
DNA: TGTGCCAGCAGCACGCCAGCTAGCGGGGGGGCGATTTACGAGCAGTACTTC

J: TRBJ2-7
D: .
size: few
V: TRBV15
CDR3: CATSRDQGYEQYF
DNA: TGTGCCACCAGCAGAGACCAGGGTTACGAGCAGTACTTC

J: TRBJ2-4
D: .
size: .
V: TRBV2
CDR3: CASSEALRAAKNIQYF
DNA: TGTGCCAGCAGTGAAGCGCTGAGGGCAGCCAAAAACATTCAGTACTTC

J: TRBJ2-7
D: TRBD1
size: .
V: TRBV7-7
CDR3: CASSLMGPGQGRYEQYF
DNA: TGTGCCAGCAGCTTAATGGGACCCGGACAGGGGCGCTACGAGCAGTACTTC

J: TRBJ2-7
D: TRBD1
size: many
V: TRBV6-5
CDR3: CASSYQDRDREQYF
DNA: TGTGCCAGCAGTTATCAGGACAGGGACCGCGAGCAGTACTTC

J: TRBJ1-2
D: .
size: .
V: TRBV12-3/TRBV12-4
CDR3: CASSLARQGYTF
DNA: TGTGCCAGCAGTTTAGCCAGACAGGGCTACACCTTC

J: TRBJ1-1
D: TRBD1
size: few
V: TRBV7-3
CDR3: CASSPDRRTEAFF
DNA: TGTGCCAGCAGCCCGGACAGGCGCACTGAAGCTTTCTTT

J: TRBJ2-7
D: .
size: .
V: TRBV20-1
CDR3: CSAHSPAGSSYEQYF
DNA: TGCAGTGCCCACAGTCCAGCCGGGAGCTCCTACGAGCAGTACTTC

J: TRBJ2-5
D: TRBD2
size: few
V: TRBV12-3/TRBV12-4
CDR3: CASSFGGGAETQYF
DNA: TGTGCCAGCAGTTTCGGCGGGGGGGCAGAGACCCAGTACTTC

J: TRBJ2-7
D: .
size: few
V: TRBV5-1
CDR3: CASSPGISYEQYF
DNA: TGCGCCAGCAGCCCCGGGATCTCCTACGAGCAGTACTTC

J: TRBJ1-3
D: .
size: few
V: TRBV7-3
CDR3: CASSLRIRRGGNTIYF
DNA: TGTGCCAGCAGCTTAAGAATTCGCAGGGGTGGAAACACCATATATTTT

J: TRBJ2-1
D: .
size: few
V: TRBV9
CDR3: CASTPRNYNEQFF
DNA: TGTGCCAGCACCCCCCGAAACTACAATGAGCAGTTCTTC

J: TRBJ2-3
D: .
size: many
V: TRBV7-3
CDR3: CASSLHALGGQDTQYF
DNA: TGTGCCAGCAGCTTACATGCGCTGGGGGGGCAAGATACGCAGTATTTT

J: TRBJ1-1
D: .
size: few
V: TRBV11-2
CDR3: CASSSVPNTEAFF
DNA: TGTGCCAGCAGCTCGGTGCCGAACACTGAAGCTTTCTTT

J: TRBJ2-5
D: .
size: many
V: TRBV7-3
CDR3: CASSLDYQETQYF
DNA: TGTGCCAGCAGCTTGGACTATCAAGAGACCCAGTACTTC

J: TRBJ2-2
D: .
size: few
V: TRBV19
CDR3: CASRDLTGITNTGELFF
DNA: TGTGCCAGTAGGGATTTGACAGGCATTACGAACACCGGGGAGCTGTTTTTT

J: TRBJ2-5
D: .
size: .
V: TRBV15
CDR3: CATSRDSTETRAQYF
DNA: TGTGCCACCAGCAGAGACTCGACAGAGACTAGGGCCCAGTACTTC

J: TRBJ1-4
D: .
size: .
V: TRBV5-1
CDR3: CASSRWRALDEKLFF
DNA: TGCGCCAGCAGCCGGTGGCGGGCATTGGATGAAAAACTGTTTTTT

J: TRBJ1-2
D: TRBD1
size: few
V: TRBV5-1
CDR3: CASSRDSVEGYTF
DNA: TGCGCCAGCAGCAGGGACAGCGTGGAGGGCTACACCTTC

J: TRBJ1-1
D: TRBD1
size: many
V: TRBV5-1
CDR3: CASSLDRGNTEAFF
DNA: TGCGCCAGCAGCCTGGACAGGGGGAACACTGAAGCTTTCTTT

J: TRBJ1-2
D: .
size: .
V: TRBV20-1
CDR3: CSAKASTNYGYTF
DNA: TGCAGTGCGAAGGCCAGTACGAACTATGGCTACACCTTC

J: TRBJ1-1
D: .
size: .
V: TRBV12-3/TRBV12-4
CDR3: CASSPPGISAFF
DNA: TGTGCCAGCAGTCCCCCAGGGATCTCAGCTTTCTTT

J: TRBJ2-1
D: .
size: .
V: TRBV24-1
CDR3: CATRQGIGSYNEQFF
DNA: TGTGCCACCCGCCAGGGGATAGGCTCGTACAATGAGCAGTTCTTC

J: TRBJ1-1
D: .
size: few
V: TRBV5-1
CDR3: CASSLGTLFTEAFF
DNA: TGCGCCAGCAGCTTGGGGACCCTTTTCACTGAAGCTTTCTTT

J: TRBJ1-5
D: .
size: .
V: TRBV7-2
CDR3: CASSLASGGQPQHF
DNA: TGTGCCAGCAGCTTAGCCTCGGGCGGACAGCCCCAGCATTTT

J: TRBJ2-2
D: TRBD2
size: few
V: TRBV20-1
CDR3: CSARDPGLGYTGELFF
DNA: TGCAGTGCTAGAGATCCCGGACTAGGATACACCGGGGAGCTGTTTTTT

J: TRBJ2-1
D: TRBD2
size: .
V: TRBV20-1
CDR3: CSARDGRVNEQFF
DNA: TGCAGTGCTAGAGACGGGAGGGTAAATGAGCAGTTCTTC

J: TRBJ2-7
D: TRBD1
size: many
V: TRBV7-9
CDR3: CASSLVTPGQGHNEQYF
DNA: TGTGCCAGCAGCTTAGTTACCCCAGGACAGGGTCACAACGAGCAGTACTTC

J: TRBJ1-4
D: .
size: .
V: TRBV20-1
CDR3: CSASRAVSANEKLFF
DNA: TGCAGTGCTAGCCGGGCGGTCAGCGCTAATGAAAAACTGTTTTTT

J: TRBJ2-3
D: .
size: few
V: TRBV24-1
CDR3: CATSDSTDTQYF
DNA: TGTGCCACCAGTGATTCCACAGATACGCAGTATTTT

J: TRBJ2-3
D: .
size: .
V: TRBV7-3
CDR3: CASSSPTGKRTDTQYF
DNA: TGTGCCAGCAGCTCACCCACAGGGAAGCGGACAGATACGCAGTATTTT

J: TRBJ2-2
D: TRBD2
size: many
V: TRBV4-3
CDR3: CASSQGQRGGTGELFF
DNA: TGCGCCAGCAGCCAAGGGCAGCGGGGGGGCACCGGGGAGCTGTTTTTT

J: TRBJ2-1
D: TRBD1
size: many
V: TRBV3-1
CDR3: CASSQSSGTGAPGYEQFF
DNA: TGTGCCAGCAGCCAAAGCTCGGGGACAGGGGCCCCCGGGTATGAGCAGTTCTTC

J: TRBJ2-5
D: .
size: few
V: TRBV20-1
CDR3: CSSRFGEETQYF
DNA: TGCAGTTCACGGTTCGGGGAGGAGACCCAGTACTTC

J: TRBJ2-3
D: TRBD1
size: .
V: TRBV4-1
CDR3: CASSQLGTGASTDTQYF
DNA: TGCGCCAGCAGCCAACTGGGGACAGGGGCAAGCACAGATACGCAGTATTTT

J: TRBJ2-5
D: TRBD2
size: .
V: TRBV5-1
CDR3: CASAPGLAEETQYF
DNA: TGCGCCAGCGCCCCGGGACTAGCGGAAGAGACCCAGTACTTC

J: TRBJ1-5
D: TRBD1
size: few
V: TRBV6-5
CDR3: CASSPDRGSQPQHF
DNA: TGTGCCAGCAGTCCCGACAGGGGAAGTCAGCCCCAGCATTTT

J: TRBJ1-5
D: .
size: .
V: TRBV27
CDR3: CASSFPRTCNQPQHF
DNA: TGTGCCAGCAGTTTCCCAAGGACCTGCAATCAGCCCCAGCATTTT

J: TRBJ1-2
D: TRBD1
size: .
V: TRBV9
CDR3: CASTEDREFSGYTF
DNA: TGTGCCAGCACCGAGGACAGGGAATTTTCTGGCTACACCTTC

J: TRBJ2-3
D: .
size: .
V: TRBV30
CDR3: CASAQADTQYF
DNA: TGTGCCTCGGCCCAAGCAGATACGCAGTATTTT

J: TRBJ2-3
D: .
size: .
V: TRBV4-3
CDR3: CASSQDSGVPSTDTQYF
DNA: TGCGCCAGCAGCCAAGATAGCGGTGTCCCTAGCACAGATACGCAGTATTTT

J: TRBJ2-7
D: .
size: few
V: TRBV18
CDR3: CASSPTGASYEQYF
DNA: TGTGCCAGCTCTCCTACAGGAGCTTCCTACGAGCAGTACTTC

J: TRBJ1-4
D: .
size: .
V: TRBV12-3/TRBV12-4
CDR3: CASSPQVINEKLFF
DNA: TGTGCCAGCAGTCCGCAGGTGATAAATGAAAAACTGTTTTTT

J: TRBJ2-1
D: .
size: few
V: TRBV12-3/TRBV12-4
CDR3: CASSAEIEQFF
DNA: TGTGCCAGCAGCGCCGAAATTGAGCAGTTCTTC

J: TRBJ2-2
D: .
size: .
V: TRBV7-9
CDR3: CASSAWRDTGELFF
DNA: TGTGCCAGCAGCGCGTGGAGGGACACCGGGGAGCTGTTTTTT

J: TRBJ2-6
D: .
size: .
V: TRBV5-1
CDR3: CASSEVSGANVLTF
DNA: TGCGCCAGCAGCGAAGTCTCTGGGGCCAACGTCCTGACTTTC

J: TRBJ1-2
D: .
size: many
V: TRBV29-1
CDR3: CSVNSGPHLFYGYTF
DNA: TGCAGCGTTAATAGCGGGCCCCATCTCTTCTATGGCTACACCTTC

J: TRBJ1-2
D: .
size: .
V: TRBV6-6
CDR3: CASSYSREARTYGYTF
DNA: TGTGCCAGCAGTTACTCGAGGGAGGCCCGGACATATGGCTACACCTTC